The rows below give T cell receptor beta chains drawn from one sample of a study of blood T cell repertoires in COVID-19. Assay: immunoSEQ multiplex PCR; the TCRdb copy retains only in-frame clones and omits some. The sample holds around 130,000 clones, approximately 81% seen once. The source material was peripheral blood. The receptor set was obtained from a man aged 60 to 69 with acute or convalescent COVID-19. Both conserved end residues are part of each CDR3. D genes are given only for firm matches. The listing skips clone size in some rows; elsewhere it reads once, few, many or a size class.

TRBJ2-3 TRBD2 TRBV5-6 . TGTGCCAGCAGCTCGCTAGCGGGAGAGCCAGATACGCAGTATTTT CASSSLAGEPDTQYF
TRBJ2-6 TRBD1 TRBV5-5 . TGTGCCAGCACCGTTGGTAGGGACAGGATTTCGGGGGGGGCCAACGTCCTGACTTTC CASTVGRDRISGGANVLTF
TRBJ2-7 TRBD1 TRBV6-2/TRBV6-3 . TGTGCCAGCAGTTCCGGGACAGGGGCACTTCCCTACGAGCAGTACTTC CASSSGTGALPYEQYF
TRBJ2-5 TRBD1 TRBV9 . TGTGCCAGCAGCGTAGAGCCGACAGGGGGCGGGCAAGAGACCCAGTACTTC CASSVEPTGGGQETQYF
TRBJ2-7 TRBD2 TRBV7-9 . TGTGCCAGCAGCCTACCAACGGGAGGAAACGAGCAGTACTTC CASSLPTGGNEQYF
TRBJ2-7 TRBD2 TRBV28 . TGTGCCAGCTATACCAAGACTAGCGGGAGGGTCGGCTCCTACGAGCAGTACTTC CASYTKTSGRVGSYEQYF
TRBJ1-1 . TRBV10-1 . TGCGCCAGCAGTGATAGGGGTGACGATGAAGCTTTCTTT CASSDRGDDEAFF
TRBJ2-7 . TRBV2 . TGTGCCAGCAGTCGCCAGGGCGAGCAGTACTTC CASSRQGEQYF
TRBJ2-3 TRBD2 TRBV5-1 . TGCGCCAGCAGCTTGGCCGGACTAGCGGGAGGGGACGCAGATACGCAGTATTTT CASSLAGLAGGDADTQYF
TRBJ1-2 . TRBV10-3 . TGTGCCATCGGCGCCGGAGACAGGTTCGACGGCTACACCTTC CAIGAGDRFDGYTF
TRBJ1-6 TRBD1 TRBV6-5 . TGTGCCAGCAGTAGGGACAGGGAGAATTCACCCCTCCACTTT CASSRDRENSPLHF
TRBJ2-7 TRBD1 TRBV27 . TGTGCCAGCAGTTCCGGGACAGTCTACGAGCAGTACTTC CASSSGTVYEQYF
TRBJ2-5 TRBD2 TRBV13 . TGTGCCAGCAGCTTGGAGGCCGGCAGCGGGGCCCAAGAGACCCAGTACTTC CASSLEAGSGAQETQYF
TRBJ2-7 TRBD2 TRBV27 . TGTGCCAGCAGTTTAAGGGCTAGCGGGAATCCGAGAGAGCAGTACTTC CASSLRASGNPREQYF
TRBJ2-3 . TRBV28 . TGTGCCAGCAGCAACCAGGGCACAGATACGCAGTATTTT CASSNQGTDTQYF
TRBJ2-7 TRBD1 TRBV5-5 . TGTGCCAGCAGCTCGGACAGGCTATACGAGCAGTACTTC CASSSDRLYEQYF
TRBJ1-2 TRBD1 TRBV27 . TGTGCCAGCAGTTTACAACAGGGGAACTATGGCTACACCTTC CASSLQQGNYGYTF
TRBJ2-1 TRBD2 TRBV10-3 . TGTGCCAGTCGACTAGCGGGCAAGGACAATGAGCAGTTCTTC CASRLAGKDNEQFF
TRBJ2-1 . TRBV11-2 . TGTGCCAGCAGCTTAGCCTACCATGAGCAGTTCTTC CASSLAYHEQFF
TRBJ2-2 TRBD2 TRBV28 . TGTGCCAGCAGTTTATTGGCTAGCGGGAGTCGGGTAGCCGGGGAGCTGTTTTTT CASSLLASGSRVAGELFF
TRBJ2-2 . TRBV2 few TGTGCCAGCGAGGGCACTAGTACCGGGGAGCTGTTTTTT CASEGTSTGELFF
TRBJ2-7 TRBD2 TRBV6-2/TRBV6-3 . TGTGCCAGCAGTTACCAGACTAGCGGGACCTTGTACTACGAGCAGTACTTC CASSYQTSGTLYYEQYF
TRBJ2-5 TRBD1 TRBV24-1 . TGTGCCACCAGTGATCCCGGACAGGGCGGAGAGACCCAGTACTTC CATSDPGQGGETQYF
TRBJ1-2 . TRBV9 . TGTGCCAGCAGCGTAGCGGACACTAACTATGGCTACACCTTC CASSVADTNYGYTF
TRBJ2-2 TRBD2 TRBV4-2 few TGTGCCAGCAGCGGTAGGACCTTCGCGGGAGAGTCCGGGGAGCTGTTTTTT CASSGRTFAGESGELFF
TRBJ2-1 TRBD2 TRBV11-3 . TGTGCCAGCAGCACGGGACTAGCGTTCAATGAGCAGTTCTTC CASSTGLAFNEQFF
TRBJ1-5 TRBD1 TRBV28 . TGTGCCAGCAGCGGGACAGGGGCCCATCAGCCCCAGCATTTT CASSGTGAHQPQHF
TRBJ2-7 TRBD1 TRBV6-2/TRBV6-3 . TGTGCCAGCAGTCTGATCCCACCCCAACTAACCGGGACAGGGAGGAACGAGCAGTACTTC CASSLIPPQLTGTGRNEQYF
TRBJ1-2 . TRBV15 . TGTGCCACCAGCAGAGATCCTCTTTCGGCAGCCAAGGGAGGCTATGGCTACACCTTC CATSRDPLSAAKGGYGYTF
TRBJ1-5 TRBD1 TRBV7-9 few TGTGCCAGCAGCTTAGGAGGTCGGACAGGGGTCAATCAGCCCCAGCATTTT CASSLGGRTGVNQPQHF
TRBJ2-5 . TRBV15 . TGTGCCACCAGAGGGGGGGGAGTGGAGACCCAGTACTTC CATRGGGVETQYF
TRBJ2-7 TRBD2 TRBV29-1 . TGCAGCGTTTGGAGATGGACTAGCGGCACCTACGAGCAGTACTTC CSVWRWTSGTYEQYF